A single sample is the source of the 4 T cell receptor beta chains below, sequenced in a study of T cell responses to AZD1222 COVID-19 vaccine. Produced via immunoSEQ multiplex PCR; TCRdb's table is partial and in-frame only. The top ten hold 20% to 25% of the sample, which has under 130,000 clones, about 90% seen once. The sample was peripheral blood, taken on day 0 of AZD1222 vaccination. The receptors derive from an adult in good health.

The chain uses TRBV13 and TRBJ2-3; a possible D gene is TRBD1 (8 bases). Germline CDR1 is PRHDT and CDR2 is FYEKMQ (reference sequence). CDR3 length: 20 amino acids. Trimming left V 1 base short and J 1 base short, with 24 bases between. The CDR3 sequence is CASSLVSGGGYLAGTDTQYF. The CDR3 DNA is TGTGCCAGCAGCTTAGTCTCAGGGGGCGGCTACCTAGCGGGCACAGATACGCAGTATTTT.

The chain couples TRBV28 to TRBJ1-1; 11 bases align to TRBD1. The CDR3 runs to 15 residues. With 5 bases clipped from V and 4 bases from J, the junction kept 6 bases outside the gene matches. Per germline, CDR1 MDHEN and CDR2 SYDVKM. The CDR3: CASSPGQGAVTEAFF. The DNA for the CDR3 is TGTGCCAGCAGTCCTGGACAGGGGGCTGTCACTGAAGCTTTCTTT.

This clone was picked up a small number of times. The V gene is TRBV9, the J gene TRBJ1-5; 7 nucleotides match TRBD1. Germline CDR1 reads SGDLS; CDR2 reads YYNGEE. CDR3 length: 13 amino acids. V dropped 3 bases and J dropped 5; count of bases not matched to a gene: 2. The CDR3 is CASSATGDQPQHF. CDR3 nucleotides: TGTGCCAGCAGCGCCACAGGGGATCAGCCCCAGCATTTT.

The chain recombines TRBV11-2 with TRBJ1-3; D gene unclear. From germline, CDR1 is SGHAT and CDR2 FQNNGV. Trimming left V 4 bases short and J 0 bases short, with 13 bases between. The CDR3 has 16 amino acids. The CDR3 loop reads CASSYQGGNSGNTIYF. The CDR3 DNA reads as TGTGCCAGCAGCTATCAAGGCGGAAACTCTGGAAACACCATATATTTT.